Listed here is a single T cell receptor (beta chain). CDR1 LNHDA and CDR2 SQIVND come from the germline V gene (reference sequence). This CDR3 is 15 amino acids long. J was trimmed by 2 bases and V by 3 bases; bases with no gene match: 5. The data stem from a study of PD-L1 blockade in urothelial cancer. Measured with immunoSEQ multiplex PCR; TCRdb has only the in-frame clones, and not every one. The sample lists about 26,000 clones, 86% seen once, with roughly 30% in the top ten. The sequence was collected from a man aged 55 to 70 with urothelial cancer. The chain links TRBV19 to TRBJ2-3; 7 bases align to TRBD2. Sequencing was performed on PBMCs, taken around atezolizumab (anti-PD-L1) treatment. The CDR3 reads CASSIAGVDTDTQYF. DNA of the CDR3: TGTGCCAGTAGTATCGCGGGGGTTGACACAGATACGCAGTATTTT.